The 2 T cell receptor beta chains listed next were all sequenced from one sample in a study of identical twins. TCRdb called the 5' RACE reads again in MiXCR, with one record for every CDR3 protein. In the table there are a few hundred thousand distinct CDR3 sequences, about 8.3% of which are singletons. The sample was also linked to a second study, of yellow fever vaccine responses in identical twins.

The specimen was memory (CD45RO+) T cells sorted from blood. The origin of the receptors is a woman aged 18-29 years in good health.

The V and J genes are TRBV11-1 and TRBJ2-7, with 12 bases lining up with TRBD2. This CDR3 contains 19 residues. The V gene end was trimmed by 5 bases and the J gene end by 0 bases; junction bases not matched to a gene: 14. Germline V gene lookup returns CDR1 SGHAT and CDR2 FQDESV (reference sequence). CDR3 residues: CASSTIPHPSGRASYEQYF. CDR3 coding DNA: TGTGCCAGCAGCACCATTCCCCACCCTAGCGGGAGGGCCTCCTACGAGCAGTACTTC.

This clonotype was counted a few times. The chain recombines TRBV7-9 with TRBJ2-7; 9 nucleotides agree with TRBD2. The CDR3 has 16 residues. With 4 bases clipped from V and 2 bases from J, the junction kept 9 bases outside the gene matches. Looked up from germline, CDR1 is SEHNR and CDR2 is FQNEAQ (reference sequence). CDR3 sequence: CASSSYLTSGTYEQYF. In DNA, the CDR3 is TGTGCCAGCAGCTCTTACCTGACTAGCGGAACCTACGAGCAGTACTTC.